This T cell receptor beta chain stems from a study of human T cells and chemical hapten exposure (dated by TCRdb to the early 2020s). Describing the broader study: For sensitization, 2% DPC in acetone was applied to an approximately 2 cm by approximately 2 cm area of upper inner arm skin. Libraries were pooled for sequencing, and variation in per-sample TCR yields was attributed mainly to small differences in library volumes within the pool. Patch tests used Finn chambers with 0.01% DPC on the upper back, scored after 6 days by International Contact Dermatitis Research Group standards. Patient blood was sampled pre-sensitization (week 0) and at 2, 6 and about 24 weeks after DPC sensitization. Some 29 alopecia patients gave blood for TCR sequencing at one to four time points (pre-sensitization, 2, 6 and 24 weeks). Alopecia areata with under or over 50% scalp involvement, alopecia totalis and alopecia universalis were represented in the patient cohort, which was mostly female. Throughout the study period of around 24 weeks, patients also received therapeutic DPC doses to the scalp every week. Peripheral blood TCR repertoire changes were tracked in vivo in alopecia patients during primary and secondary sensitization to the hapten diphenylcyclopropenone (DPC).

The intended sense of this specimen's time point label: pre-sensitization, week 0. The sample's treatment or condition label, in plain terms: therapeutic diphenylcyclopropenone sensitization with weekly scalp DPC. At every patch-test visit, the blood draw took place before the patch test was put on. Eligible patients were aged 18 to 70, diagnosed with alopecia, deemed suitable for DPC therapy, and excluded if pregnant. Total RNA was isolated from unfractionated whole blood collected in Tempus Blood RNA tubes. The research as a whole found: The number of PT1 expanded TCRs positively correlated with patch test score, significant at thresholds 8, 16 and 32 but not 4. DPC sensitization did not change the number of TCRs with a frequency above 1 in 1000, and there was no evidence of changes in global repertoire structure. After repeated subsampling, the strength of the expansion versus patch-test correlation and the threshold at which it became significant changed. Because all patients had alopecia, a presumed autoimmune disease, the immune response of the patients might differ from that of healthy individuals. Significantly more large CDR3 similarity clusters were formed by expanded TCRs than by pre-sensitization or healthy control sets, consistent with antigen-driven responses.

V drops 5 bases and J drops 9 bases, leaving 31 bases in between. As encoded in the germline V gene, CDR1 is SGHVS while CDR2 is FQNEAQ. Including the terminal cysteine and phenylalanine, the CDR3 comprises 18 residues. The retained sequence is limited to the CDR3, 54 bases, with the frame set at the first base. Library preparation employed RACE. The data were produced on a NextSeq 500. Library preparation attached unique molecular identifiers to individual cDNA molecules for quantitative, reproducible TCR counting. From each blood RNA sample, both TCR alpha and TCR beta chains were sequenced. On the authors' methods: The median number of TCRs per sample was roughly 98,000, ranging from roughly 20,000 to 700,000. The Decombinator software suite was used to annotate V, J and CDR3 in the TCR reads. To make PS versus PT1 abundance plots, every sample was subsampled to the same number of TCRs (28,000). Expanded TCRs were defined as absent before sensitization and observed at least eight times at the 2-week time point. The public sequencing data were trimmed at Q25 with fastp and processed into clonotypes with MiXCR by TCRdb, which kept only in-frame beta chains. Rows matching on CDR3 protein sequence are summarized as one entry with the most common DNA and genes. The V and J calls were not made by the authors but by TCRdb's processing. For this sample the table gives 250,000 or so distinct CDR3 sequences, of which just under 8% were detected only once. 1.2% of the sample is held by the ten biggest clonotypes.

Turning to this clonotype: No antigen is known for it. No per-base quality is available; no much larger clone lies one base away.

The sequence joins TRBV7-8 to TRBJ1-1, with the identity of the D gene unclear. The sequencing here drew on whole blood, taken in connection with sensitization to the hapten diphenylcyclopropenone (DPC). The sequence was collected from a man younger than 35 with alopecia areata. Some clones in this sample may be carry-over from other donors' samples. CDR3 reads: CASSPPMRFAPLGGKAFF. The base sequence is TGTGCCAGCAGCCCTCCTATGAGATTCGCCCCACTCGGAGGGAAAGCTTTCTTT.